Given below is one T cell receptor beta chain in context. Its antigen is unidentified. Sequencing was performed with immunoSEQ multiplex PCR; in TCRdb, only in-frame clones are kept and a portion is missing. The data contain 46,000 or so clones, roughly four fifths of them seen just once; the ten biggest clones take up approximately 51%. The entry originates in a study of Ad26.COV2.S vaccination and SARS-CoV-2 variants. Whole-study findings and limits: Possible underestimation of total T cell responses by the TCR breadth and depth analyses was noted. After vaccination, substantial breadth of spike-specific CD8+ and CD4+ responses was reported. Vaccine recipients showed a spike-specific TCR breadth that was higher than in placebo recipients. Whether participants received vaccine or placebo, their non-spike TCR breadth was similar.

The CDR3 extends over 16 amino acids. V gave up 3 bases and J gave up 6 bases; unmatched junction bases: 6. CDR1 and CDR2 (germline): LGHNA, YNFKEQ. This chain links TRBV4-2 with TRBJ2-2; 11 nucleotides match TRBD2. The specimen was peripheral blood, collected after recovery from COVID-19. This clonotype was sampled from a human donor who had recovered from COVID-19. The CDR3 protein is CASSQPTSGVPGELFF. The CDR3 DNA is TGTGCCAGCAGCCAGCCGACTAGCGGGGTCCCCGGGGAGCTGTTTTTT.